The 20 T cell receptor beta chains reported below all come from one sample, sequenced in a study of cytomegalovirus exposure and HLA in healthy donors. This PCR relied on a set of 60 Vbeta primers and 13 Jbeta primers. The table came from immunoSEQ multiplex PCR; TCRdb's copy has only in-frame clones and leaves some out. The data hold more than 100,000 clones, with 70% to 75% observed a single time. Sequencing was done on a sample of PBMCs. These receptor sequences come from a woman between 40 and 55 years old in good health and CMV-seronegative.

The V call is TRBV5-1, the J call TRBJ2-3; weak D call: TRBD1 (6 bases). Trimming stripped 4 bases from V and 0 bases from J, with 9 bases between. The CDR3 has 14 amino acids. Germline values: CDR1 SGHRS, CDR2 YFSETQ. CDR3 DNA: TGCGCCAGCAGCCTCCAGGGGAGCACAGATACGCAGTATTTT. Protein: CASSLQGSTDTQYF.

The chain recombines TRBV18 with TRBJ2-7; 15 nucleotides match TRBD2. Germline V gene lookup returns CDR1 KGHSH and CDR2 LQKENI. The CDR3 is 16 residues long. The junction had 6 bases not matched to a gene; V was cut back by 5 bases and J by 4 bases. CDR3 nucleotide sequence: TGTGCCAGCTCATCGGGGACTAGCGGGAGGCCATACGAGCAGTACTTC. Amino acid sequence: CASSSGTSGRPYEQYF.

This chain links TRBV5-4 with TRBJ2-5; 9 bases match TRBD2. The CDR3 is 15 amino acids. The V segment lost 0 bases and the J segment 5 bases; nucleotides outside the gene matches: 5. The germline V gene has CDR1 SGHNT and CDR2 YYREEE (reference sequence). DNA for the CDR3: TGTGCCAGCAGCTTGGACCCGGGACTAGCTGAGACCCAGTACTTC. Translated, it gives CASSLDPGLAETQYF.

CDR3 nucleotides: TGTGCCATCAGTGAGTCCTCTAGCGGGGCCAGAGAGCAGTTCTTC. Translation gives CAISESSSGAREQFF. V usage is TRBV10-3 and J usage is TRBJ2-1, with 9 bases lining up with TRBD2. Losses at the gene ends were 0 bases for V and 10 bases for J; bases not matched to a gene: 7. CDR1 is ENHRY, CDR2 SYGVKD, per germline. CDR3 size: 15 residues.

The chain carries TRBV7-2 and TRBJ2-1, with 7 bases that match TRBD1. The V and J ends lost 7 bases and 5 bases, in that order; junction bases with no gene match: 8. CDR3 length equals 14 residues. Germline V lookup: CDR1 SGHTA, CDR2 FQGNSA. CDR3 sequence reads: CASNDLDRDNEQFF. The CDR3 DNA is TGTGCCAGCAACGACCTAGACAGGGACAATGAGCAGTTCTTC.

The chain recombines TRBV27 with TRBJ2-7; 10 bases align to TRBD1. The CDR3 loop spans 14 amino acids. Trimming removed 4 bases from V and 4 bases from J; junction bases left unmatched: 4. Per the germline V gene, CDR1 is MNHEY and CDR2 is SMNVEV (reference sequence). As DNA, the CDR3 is TGTGCCAGCAGTTCTCTGGGACAGGGGTACGAGCAGTACTTC. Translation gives CASSSLGQGYEQYF.

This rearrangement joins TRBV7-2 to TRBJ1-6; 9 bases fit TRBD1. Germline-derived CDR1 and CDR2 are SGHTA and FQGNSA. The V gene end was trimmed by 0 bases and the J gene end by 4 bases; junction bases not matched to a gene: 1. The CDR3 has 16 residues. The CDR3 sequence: CASSLAGQGYNSPLHF. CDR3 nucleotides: TGTGCCAGCAGCTTAGCCGGACAGGGGTATAATTCACCCCTCCACTTT. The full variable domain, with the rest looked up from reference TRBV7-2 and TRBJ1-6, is GAGVSQSPSNKVTEKGKDVELRCDPISGHTALYWYRQSLGQGLEFLIYFQGNSAPDKSGLPSDRFSAERTGGSVSTLTIQRTQQEDSAVYLCASSLAGQGYNSPLHFGNGTRLTVT.

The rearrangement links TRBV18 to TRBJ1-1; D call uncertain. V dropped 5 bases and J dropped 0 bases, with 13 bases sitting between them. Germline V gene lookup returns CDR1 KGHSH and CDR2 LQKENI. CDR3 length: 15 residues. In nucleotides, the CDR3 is TGTGCCAGCTCATCGCAGGAGGGTATGAACACTGAAGCTTTCTTT. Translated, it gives CASSSQEGMNTEAFF.

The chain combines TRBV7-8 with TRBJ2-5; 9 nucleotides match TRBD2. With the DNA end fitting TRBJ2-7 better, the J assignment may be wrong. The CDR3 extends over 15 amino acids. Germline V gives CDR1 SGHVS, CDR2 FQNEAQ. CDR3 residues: CASSLTASGTHEQYF. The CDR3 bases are TGTGCCAGCAGCTTAACGGCTAGCGGGACCCACGAGCAGTACTTC.

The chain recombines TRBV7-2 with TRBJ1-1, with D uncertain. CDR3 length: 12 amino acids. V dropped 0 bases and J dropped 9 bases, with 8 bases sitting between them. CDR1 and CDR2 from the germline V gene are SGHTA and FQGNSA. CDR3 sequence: CASSLARVKAFF. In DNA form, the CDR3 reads TGTGCCAGCAGCTTAGCCCGGGTTAAAGCTTTCTTT.

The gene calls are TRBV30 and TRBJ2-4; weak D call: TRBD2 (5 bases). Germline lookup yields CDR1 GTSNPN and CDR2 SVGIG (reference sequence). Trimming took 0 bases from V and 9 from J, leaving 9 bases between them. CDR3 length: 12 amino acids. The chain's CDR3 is CAWSVRGGIQYF. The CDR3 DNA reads TGTGCCTGGAGTGTTCGGGGTGGCATTCAGTACTTC.

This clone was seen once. The chain's CDR3 is CASSSLAGVGADTQYF. Here the CDR3 DNA reads TGTGCCAGCAGCTCACTAGCGGGAGTAGGTGCAGATACGCAGTATTTT. V usage is TRBV7-2 and J usage is TRBJ2-3, with 11 nucleotides matching TRBD2. V shed 4 bases, J shed 4 bases, and the junction held 7 bases outside the gene matches. Germline lookup yields CDR1 SGHTA and CDR2 FQGNSA. The CDR3 totals 16 residues.

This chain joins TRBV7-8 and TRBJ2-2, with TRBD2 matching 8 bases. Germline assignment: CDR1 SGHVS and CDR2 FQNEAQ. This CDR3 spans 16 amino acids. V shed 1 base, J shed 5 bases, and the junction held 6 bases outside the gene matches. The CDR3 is CASSLVGGGRTGELFF. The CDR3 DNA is TGTGCCAGCAGCTTAGTCGGCGGGGGGCGGACCGGGGAGCTGTTTTTT.

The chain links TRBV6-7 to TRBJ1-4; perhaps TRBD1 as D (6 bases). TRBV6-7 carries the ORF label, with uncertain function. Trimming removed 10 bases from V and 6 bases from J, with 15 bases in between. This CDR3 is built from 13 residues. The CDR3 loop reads CAKKQGRDEKLFF. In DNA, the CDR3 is TGTGCCAAAAAACAGGGAAGGGATGAAAAACTGTTTTTT.

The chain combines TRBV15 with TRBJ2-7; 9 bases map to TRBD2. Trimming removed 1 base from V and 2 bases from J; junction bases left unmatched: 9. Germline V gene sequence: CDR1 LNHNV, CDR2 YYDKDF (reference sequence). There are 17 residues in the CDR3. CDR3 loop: CATSRAGSGSLTYEQYF. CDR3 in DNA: TGTGCCACCAGCAGAGCGGGTAGCGGGAGCCTCACCTACGAGCAGTACTTC.

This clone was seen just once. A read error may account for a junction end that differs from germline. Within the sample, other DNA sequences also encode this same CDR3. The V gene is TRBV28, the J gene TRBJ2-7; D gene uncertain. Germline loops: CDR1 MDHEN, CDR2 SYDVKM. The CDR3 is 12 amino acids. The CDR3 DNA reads TGCGCCAGCAGTTTAATGACTTGGGAGCAGTACTTC. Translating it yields CASSLMTWEQYF.

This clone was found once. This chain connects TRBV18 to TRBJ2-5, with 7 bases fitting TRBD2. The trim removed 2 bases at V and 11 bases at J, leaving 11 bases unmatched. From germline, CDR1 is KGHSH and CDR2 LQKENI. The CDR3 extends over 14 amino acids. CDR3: CASSPIQGAGEQYF. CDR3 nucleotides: TGTGCCAGCTCACCAATTCAAGGGGCGGGGGAGCAGTACTTC.

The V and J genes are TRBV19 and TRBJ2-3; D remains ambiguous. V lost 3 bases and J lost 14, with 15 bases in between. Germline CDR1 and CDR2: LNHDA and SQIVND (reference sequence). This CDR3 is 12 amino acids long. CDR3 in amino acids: CASSIDARPPYF. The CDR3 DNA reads TGTGCCAGTAGTATCGACGCCAGGCCTCCGTATTTT. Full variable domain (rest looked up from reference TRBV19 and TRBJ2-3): DGGITQSPKYLFRKEGQNVTLSCEQNLNHDAMYWYRQDPGQGLRLIYYSQIVNDFQKGDIAEGYSVSREKKESFPLTVTSAQKNPTAFYLCASSIDARPPYFGPGTRLTVL.

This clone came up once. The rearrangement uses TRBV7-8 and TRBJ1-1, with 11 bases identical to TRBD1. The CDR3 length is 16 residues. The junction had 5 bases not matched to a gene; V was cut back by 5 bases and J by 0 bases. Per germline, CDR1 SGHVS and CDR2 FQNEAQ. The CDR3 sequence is CASSLGTGGMNTEAFF. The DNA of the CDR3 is TGTGCCAGCAGCCTTGGGACAGGGGGAATGAACACTGAAGCTTTCTTT.

The CDR3: CASSPKELRGGYNEQFF. DNA of the CDR3: TGTGCCAGCAGCCCAAAAGAATTACGGGGGGGCTACAATGAGCAGTTCTTC. The V gene is TRBV14, the J gene TRBJ2-1, with 8 bases aligning to TRBD2. The V segment lost 4 bases and the J segment 3 bases; nucleotides outside the gene matches: 11. The CDR3 is made up of 17 amino acids. Germline lookup yields CDR1 SGHDN and CDR2 FVKESK.